The source of this T cell receptor beta chain is a study of T cell responses to AZD1222 COVID-19 vaccine. For the study at large: The study pooled second doses at about 4 or about 12 weeks.

Trimming pared 9 bases from V and 0 bases from J, leaving 15 bases between. The length of the CDR3 is 14 residues. The germline gives CDR1 LNHDA, CDR2 SQIVND (reference sequence). Sequencing was performed with immunoSEQ multiplex PCR; in TCRdb, only in-frame clones are kept and a portion is missing. This table holds about 130,000 clones, over 85% found once. Sequenced here: peripheral blood, sampled on day 0 of AZD1222 vaccination. This receptor was taken from an adult in good health. The chain recombines TRBV19 with TRBJ2-7; D possibly corresponds to TRBD1 (7 bases). The CDR3 reads CASGRDSNSYEQYF. DNA for the CDR3: TGTGCCAGCGGGCGGGACAGCAACTCCTACGAGCAGTACTTC.